These 3 T cell receptor beta chains originate from one sample sequenced in a study of cytomegalovirus exposure and HLA in healthy donors. With 60 Vbeta and 13 Jbeta primers, the PCR was carried out. The method was immunoSEQ multiplex PCR; TCRdb's version includes in-frame clones alone and lacks a portion of them. The table lists approximately 160,000 clones, about 71% of them singletons. The specimen sequenced was PBMCs. These receptors originate from a man aged 50 or older in good health and CMV-seronegative.

The V and J genes are TRBV4-2 and TRBJ2-7; 12 bases match TRBD2. Losses at the gene ends were 0 bases for V and 5 bases for J; bases not matched to a gene: 8. Germline V CDR1 and CDR2: LGHNA, YNFKEQ. This CDR3 spans 17 amino acids. CDR3 coding DNA: TGTGCCAGCAGCCAAGAAATCACTAGCGGGGGGAGGAACGAGCAGTACTTC. It yields the protein CASSQEITSGGRNEQYF.

The chain is built from TRBV5-1 and TRBJ1-1; D is unresolved. Between the trimmed V and J ends, which lost 9 bases and 1 base, there was a span of 16 bases. Looked up from germline, CDR1 is SGHRS and CDR2 is YFSETQ. This CDR3 has 14 residues. CDR3 in amino acids: CATKREVGNTEAFF. CDR3 DNA sequence: TGCGCCACCAAGAGGGAGGTCGGGAACACTGAAGCTTTCTTT. The entire variable domain, with the rest obtained from reference TRBV5-1 and TRBJ1-1, is as follows: KAGVTQTPRYLIKTRGQQVTLSCSPISGHRSVSWYQQTPGQGLQFLFEYFSETQRNKGNFPGRFSGRQFSNSRSEMNVSTLELGDSALYLCATKREVGNTEAFFGQGTRLTVV.

This sequence joins TRBV29-1 and TRBJ1-2; 9 bases line up with TRBD1. The V and J ends lost 3 bases and 8 bases, in that order; junction bases with no gene match: 10. Germline CDR1 and CDR2: SQVTM and ANQGSEA. The CDR3 is 14 residues long. CDR3 residues: CSVEGTGTSWGYTF. CDR3 nucleotide sequence: TGCAGCGTTGAGGGGACAGGGACCTCTTGGGGCTACACCTTC.